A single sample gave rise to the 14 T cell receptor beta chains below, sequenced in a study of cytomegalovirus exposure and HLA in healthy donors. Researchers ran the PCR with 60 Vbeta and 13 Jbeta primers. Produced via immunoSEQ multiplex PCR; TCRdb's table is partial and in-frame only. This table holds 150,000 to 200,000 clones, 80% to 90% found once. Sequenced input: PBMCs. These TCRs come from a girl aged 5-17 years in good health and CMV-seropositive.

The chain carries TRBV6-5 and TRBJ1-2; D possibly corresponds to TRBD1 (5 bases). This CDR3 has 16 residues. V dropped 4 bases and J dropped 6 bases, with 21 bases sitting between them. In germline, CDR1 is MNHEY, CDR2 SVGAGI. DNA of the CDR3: TGTGCCAGCAGTTCCTCAGGGCCGGAGGCATATAATGGCTACACCTTC. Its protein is CASSSSGPEAYNGYTF.

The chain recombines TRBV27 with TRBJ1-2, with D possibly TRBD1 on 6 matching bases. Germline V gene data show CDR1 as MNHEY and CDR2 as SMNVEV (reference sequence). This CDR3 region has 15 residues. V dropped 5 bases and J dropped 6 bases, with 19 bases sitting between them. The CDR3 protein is CASSPHREIIDGYTF. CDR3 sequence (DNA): TGTGCCAGCAGTCCCCACAGGGAAATCATAGATGGCTACACCTTC.

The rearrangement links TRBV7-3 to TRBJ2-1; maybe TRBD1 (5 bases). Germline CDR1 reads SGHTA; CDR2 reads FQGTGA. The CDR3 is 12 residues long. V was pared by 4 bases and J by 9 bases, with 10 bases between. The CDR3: CASSSRVGEQFF. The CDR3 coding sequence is TGTGCCAGCAGCTCCAGGGTAGGTGAGCAGTTCTTC.

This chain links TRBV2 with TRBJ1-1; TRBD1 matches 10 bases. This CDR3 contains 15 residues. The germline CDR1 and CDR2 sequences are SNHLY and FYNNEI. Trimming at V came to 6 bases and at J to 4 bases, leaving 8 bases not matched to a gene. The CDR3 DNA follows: TGTGCCAGCAGAGGGGACAGGGGAGGATCCACTGAAGCTTTCTTT. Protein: CASRGDRGGSTEAFF.

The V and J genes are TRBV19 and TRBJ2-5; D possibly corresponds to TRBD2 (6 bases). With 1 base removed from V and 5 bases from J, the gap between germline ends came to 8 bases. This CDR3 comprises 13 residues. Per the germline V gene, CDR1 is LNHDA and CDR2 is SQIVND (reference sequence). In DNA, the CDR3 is TGTGCCAGTAGTATAGGCGGGGCCGAGACCCAGTACTTC. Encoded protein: CASSIGGAETQYF. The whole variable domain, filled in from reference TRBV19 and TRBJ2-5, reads DGGITQSPKYLFRKEGQNVTLSCEQNLNHDAMYWYRQDPGQGLRLIYYSQIVNDFQKGDIAEGYSVSREKKESFPLTVTSAQKNPTAFYLCASSIGGAETQYFGPGTRLLVL.

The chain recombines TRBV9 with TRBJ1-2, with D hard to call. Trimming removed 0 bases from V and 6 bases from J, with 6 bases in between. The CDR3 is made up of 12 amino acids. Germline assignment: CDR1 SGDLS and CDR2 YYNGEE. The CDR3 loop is CASSVAEDGYTF. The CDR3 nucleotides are TGTGCCAGCAGCGTAGCTGAGGATGGCTACACCTTC.

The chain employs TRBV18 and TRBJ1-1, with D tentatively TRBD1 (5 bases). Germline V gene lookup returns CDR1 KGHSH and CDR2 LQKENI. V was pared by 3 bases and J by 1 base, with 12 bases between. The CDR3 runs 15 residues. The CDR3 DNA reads TGTGCCAGCTCACCGACGGGGGTATCGAACACTGAAGCTTTCTTT. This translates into CASSPTGVSNTEAFF.

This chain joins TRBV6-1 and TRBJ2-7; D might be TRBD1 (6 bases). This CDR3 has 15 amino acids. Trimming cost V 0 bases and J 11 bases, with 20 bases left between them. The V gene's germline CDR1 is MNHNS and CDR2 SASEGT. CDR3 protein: CASSEAPQRGAGEYF. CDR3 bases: TGTGCCAGCAGTGAAGCGCCCCAGAGAGGGGCAGGGGAGTACTTC.

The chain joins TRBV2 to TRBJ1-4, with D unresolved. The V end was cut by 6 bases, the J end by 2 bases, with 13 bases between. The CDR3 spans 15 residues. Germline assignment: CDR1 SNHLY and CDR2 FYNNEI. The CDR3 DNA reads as TGTGCCAGCAGCCGTTGGAGGGAGACTAATGAAAAACTGTTTTTT. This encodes CASSRWRETNEKLFF.

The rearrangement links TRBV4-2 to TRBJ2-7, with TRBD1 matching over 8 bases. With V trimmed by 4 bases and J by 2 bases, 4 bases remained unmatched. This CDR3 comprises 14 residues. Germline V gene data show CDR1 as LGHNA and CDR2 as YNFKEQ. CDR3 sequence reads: CASSRDRSTYEQYF. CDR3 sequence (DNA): TGTGCCAGCAGCCGGGACAGGTCCACCTACGAGCAGTACTTC.

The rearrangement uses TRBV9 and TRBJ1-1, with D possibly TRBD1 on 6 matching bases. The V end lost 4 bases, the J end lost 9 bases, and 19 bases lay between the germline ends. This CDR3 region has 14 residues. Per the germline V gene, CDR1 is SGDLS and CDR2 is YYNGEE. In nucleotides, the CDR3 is TGTGCCAGCAGCCCCCATGAGGGGGATCCACAAGCTTTCTTT. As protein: CASSPHEGDPQAFF.

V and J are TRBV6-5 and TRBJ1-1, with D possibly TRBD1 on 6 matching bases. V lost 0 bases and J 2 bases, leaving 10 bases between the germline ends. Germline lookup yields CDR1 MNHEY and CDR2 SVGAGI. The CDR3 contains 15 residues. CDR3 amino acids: CASSYSRRGNTEAFF. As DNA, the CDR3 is TGTGCCAGCAGTTACTCGCGCAGGGGAAACACTGAAGCTTTCTTT.

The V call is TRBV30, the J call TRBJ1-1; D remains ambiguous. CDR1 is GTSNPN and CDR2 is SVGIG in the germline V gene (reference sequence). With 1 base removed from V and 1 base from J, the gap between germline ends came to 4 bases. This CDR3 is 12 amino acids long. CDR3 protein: CAWSEQNTEAFF. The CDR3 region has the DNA TGTGCCTGGAGTGAACAGAACACTGAAGCTTTCTTT.

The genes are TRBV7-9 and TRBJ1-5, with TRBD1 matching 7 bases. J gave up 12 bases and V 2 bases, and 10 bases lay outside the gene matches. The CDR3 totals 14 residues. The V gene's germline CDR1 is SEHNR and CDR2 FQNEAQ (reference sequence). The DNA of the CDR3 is TGTGCCAGCAGCTTAACGGAACAGGGGCCTCACCAGCATTTT. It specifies CASSLTEQGPHQHF.